A single sample gave rise to the 12 T cell receptor beta chains below, sequenced in a study of early T cells in non-severe SARS-CoV-2 infection. TCRdb used MiXCR to reprocess the 5' RACE reads, holding one entry per CDR3 protein. This sample has under 65,000 distinct CDR3 sequences, with approximately 13% found just once. Sequenced material: whole blood. These TCRs come from an adult who was a healthcare worker with PCR-confirmed SARS-CoV-2 infection or an uninfected control (not recorded which).

The chain couples TRBV29-1 to TRBJ1-2; TRBD1 might be the D (6 bases). CDR3 length equals 13 residues. Germline V gene data show CDR1 as SQVTM and CDR2 as ANQGSEA. V was cut by 7 bases and J by 0 bases, with 12 bases left in between. CDR3 sequence (DNA): TGCAGCGACAAGACAGGAGCTAACTATGGCTACACCTTC. Translating it yields CSDKTGANYGYTF.

The genes are TRBV12-3 or TRBV12-4 and TRBJ2-3; 10 bases align to TRBD2. The length of the CDR3 is 17 residues. V shed 5 bases, J shed 1 base, and the junction held 9 bases outside the gene matches. The CDR3 region has the DNA TGTGCCAGCAGTCCTGAGCGGGGGGGATCCCGCACAGATACGCAGTATTTT. Translation: CASSPERGGSRTDTQYF.

The V and J genes are TRBV29-1 and TRBJ2-7, with 12 bases that match TRBD1. Per germline, CDR1 SQVTM and CDR2 ANQGSEA. Trimming at V came to 7 bases and at J to 3 bases, leaving 7 bases not matched to a gene. The length of the CDR3 is 14 residues. The CDR3 here is CSAAGTGGFYEQYF. CDR3 in DNA: TGCAGCGCCGCTGGGACAGGGGGCTTCTACGAGCAGTACTTC.

Comment on this clonotype: This may be a read error: a much more frequent sequence differs by one nucleotide. The J gene is TRBJ2-3, the V gene TRBV20-1, with D tentatively TRBD1 or TRBD2 (5 bases each). The germline gives CDR1 DFQATT, CDR2 SNEGSKA (reference sequence). V gave up 6 bases and J gave up 4 bases, with 20 bases separating them. The CDR3 runs to 15 residues. Written as DNA, the CDR3 is TGCAGTGCCCCCATACTCGGGACGGTCTCAGATACGCAGTATTTT. As protein: CSAPILGTVSDTQYF.

This clonotype was recorded at least ten times. The chain links TRBV29-1 to TRBJ2-5; no definite D call. The CDR3 runs 10 residues. Trimming pared 6 bases from V and 2 bases from J, leaving 4 bases between. Per germline, CDR1 SQVTM and CDR2 ANQGSEA. In nucleotides, the CDR3 is TGCAGCGTCTTACAAGAGACCCAGTACTTC. Its translation is CSVLQETQYF.

This clonotype was recorded a few times. V usage is TRBV29-1 and J usage is TRBJ2-5, with D hard to call. CDR1 is SQVTM, CDR2 ANQGSEA, per germline. Trimming cost V 5 bases and J 1 base, with 8 bases left between them. This CDR3 contains 12 residues. The CDR3 is CSVWVAQETQYF. In DNA form, the CDR3 reads TGCAGCGTTTGGGTTGCCCAAGAGACCCAGTACTTC.

The chain is built from TRBV5-1 and TRBJ1-3; D possibly corresponds to TRBD1 (5 bases). The CDR3 extends over 18 amino acids. The germline CDR1 and CDR2 sequences are SGHRS and YFSETQ. The V end was cut by 4 bases, the J end by 3 bases, with 23 bases between. CDR3 nucleotide sequence: TGCGCCAGCAGCCCTGGCGAGCAGGGACTGGAATTTGGAAACACCATATATTTT. This gives the protein CASSPGEQGLEFGNTIYF.

This clonotype was seen a handful of times. J is TRBJ2-7 and V is TRBV6-2 or TRBV6-3; TRBD1 agrees at 7 bases. The V segment lost 8 bases and the J segment 3 bases; nucleotides outside the gene matches: 4. Germline V gene data show CDR1 as MNHEY and CDR2 as SVGEGT. The CDR3 spans 12 residues. The CDR3 spells CASGDSIYEQYF. As DNA, the CDR3 is TGTGCCAGCGGGGACAGCATCTACGAGCAGTACTTC.

This clonotype has more than one count but fewer than ten. The chain carries TRBV14 and TRBJ2-3; the D is unclear. The V end lost 1 base, the J end lost 6 bases, and 8 bases lay between the germline ends. Germline CDR1 SGHDN, CDR2 FVKESK. CDR3 length: 13 amino acids. CDR3 loop: CASSQVLWDTQYF. The CDR3 DNA reads as TGTGCCAGCAGCCAAGTCTTATGGGATACGCAGTATTTT.

The J gene is TRBJ2-3, the V gene TRBV7-2; D assignment may be TRBD1 or TRBD2 (5 bases each). Germline V gene lookup returns CDR1 SGHTA and CDR2 FQGNSA. V was pared by 5 bases and J by 2 bases, with 17 bases between. This CDR3 comprises 16 residues. CDR3 in amino acids: CASSLIWDPHTDTQYF. CDR3 DNA sequence: TGTGCCAGCAGCCTCATCTGGGACCCCCACACAGATACGCAGTATTTT.

This clonotype was counted many times. This sequence joins TRBV11-2 and TRBJ2-7; no clear D gene. Germline assignment: CDR1 SGHAT and CDR2 FQNNGV. CDR3 length: 13 residues. V dropped 5 bases and J dropped 3 bases, with 11 bases sitting between them. CDR3 DNA: TGTGCCAGCAGCCCGCGTTTTGTCTACGAGCAGTACTTC. Translated, it gives CASSPRFVYEQYF.

The chain employs TRBV6-2 or TRBV6-3 and TRBJ2-5; D could derive from TRBD1 or TRBD2 (6 bases each). The germline V gene encodes CDR1 MNHEY and CDR2 SVGEGT. The CDR3 is 15 amino acids. Trimming left V 6 bases short and J 2 bases short, with 16 bases between. CDR3 nucleotides: TGTGCCAGCAGCTACGGACGGAGGGGGCAAGAGACCCAGTACTTC. Its translation: CASSYGRRGQETQYF.